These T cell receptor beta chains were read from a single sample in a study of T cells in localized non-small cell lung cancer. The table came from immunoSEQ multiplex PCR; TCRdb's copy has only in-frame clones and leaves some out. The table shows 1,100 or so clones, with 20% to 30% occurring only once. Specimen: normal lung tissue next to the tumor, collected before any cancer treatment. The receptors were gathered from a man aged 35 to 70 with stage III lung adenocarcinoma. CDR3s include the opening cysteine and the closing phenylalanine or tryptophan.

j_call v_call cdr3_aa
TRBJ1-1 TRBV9 CASSVTGNTEAFF
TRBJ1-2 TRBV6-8 CASSSPDRTYGYTF